What follows describes a single TCR beta chain. Its antigen is unidentified. The data stem from a study of T cell responses to AZD1222 COVID-19 vaccine. Overall study results and limits: An increase in Spike-specific TCR breadth and depth was observed after two AZD1222 doses. The reported proportion of spike-specific TCRs targeting unmutated variant regions was nearly half. Mostly white British, mostly female donors; authors suggested clonal diversity may be underestimated. Spike-wide coverage was observed for vaccine-associated CD4 TCRs, with dominant responses at 160-218 and 743-854.

Generated by immunoSEQ multiplex PCR, the TCRdb table keeps only in-frame clones and is missing some. The sample has 130,000 to 150,000 clones, roughly 88% seen once. Sequencing used peripheral blood, obtained on day 0 of AZD1222 vaccination. This TCR came from an adult in good health.

The CDR3: CASSNSGVEKLFF. CDR3 in DNA: TGCGCCAGCAGTAACTCGGGGGTTGAAAAACTGTTTTTT. This chain joins TRBV5-1 and TRBJ1-4; maybe TRBD1 (5 bases). The CDR3 is made up of 13 amino acids. Germline values: CDR1 SGHRS, CDR2 YFSETQ. The V and J ends lost 5 bases and 7 bases respectively, with 12 bases between them. Full variable domain (rest looked up from reference TRBV5-1 and TRBJ1-4): KAGVTQTPRYLIKTRGQQVTLSCSPISGHRSVSWYQQTPGQGLQFLFEYFSETQRNKGNFPGRFSGRQFSNSRSEMNVSTLELGDSALYLCASSNSGVEKLFFGSGTQLSVL.